This T cell receptor beta chain came from a study of blood T cell repertoires in COVID-19. Across the whole study: Samples of COVID-19 (acute and convalescent) were obtained from the United States, Italy and Spain. Nucleic acid was either cDNA or gDNA, and it came from T cells, B-cell-depleted T cells, or PBMCs.

CDR3 length: 14 residues. The germline CDR1 and CDR2 sequences are KGHSH and LQKENI. Trimming took 5 bases from V and 0 from J, leaving 7 bases between them. As processed by the authors: How many nucleated cells were present was estimated from reference gene primer amplification. Profiled with immunoSEQ multiplex PCR; TCRdb holds only in-frame clones, not every one. That table furnishes V, J and clone size, whereas the DNA furnished D and trimming. The sample has 150,000 to 180,000 clones; roughly four fifths are singletons. The receptor was derived from a woman in her fifties or sixties with acute or convalescent COVID-19. This sequence joins TRBV18 and TRBJ2-2; D perhaps matches TRBD1 (6 bases). The sequencing input was peripheral blood. The CDR3 protein is CASSGTSNTGELFF. The CDR3, as DNA: TGTGCCAGCTCAGGGACATCGAACACCGGGGAGCTGTTTTTT.